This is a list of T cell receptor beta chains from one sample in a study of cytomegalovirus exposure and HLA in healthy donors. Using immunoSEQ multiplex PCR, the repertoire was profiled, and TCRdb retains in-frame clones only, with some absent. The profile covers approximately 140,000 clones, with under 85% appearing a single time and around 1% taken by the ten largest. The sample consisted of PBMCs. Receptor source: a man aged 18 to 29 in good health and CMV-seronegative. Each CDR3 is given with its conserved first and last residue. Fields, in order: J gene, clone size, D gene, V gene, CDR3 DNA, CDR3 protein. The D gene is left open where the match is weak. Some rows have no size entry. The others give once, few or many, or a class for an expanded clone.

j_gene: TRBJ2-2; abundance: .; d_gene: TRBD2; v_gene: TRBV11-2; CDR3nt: TGTGCCAGCAGCTTAAGGCTAGCGGGGGGGCCCACCGGGGAGCTGTTTTTT; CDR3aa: CASSLRLAGGPTGELFF
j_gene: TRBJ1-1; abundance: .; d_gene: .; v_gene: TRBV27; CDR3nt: TGTGCCAGCAGCCCCTTGAGGGACAACCCAAACAGGGCTTTCTTT; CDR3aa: CASSPLRDNPNRAFF
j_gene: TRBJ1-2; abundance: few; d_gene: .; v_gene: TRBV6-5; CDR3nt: TGTGCCAGCAGCCGTTCGATACAGGGTTGGGGCTACACCTTC; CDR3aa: CASSRSIQGWGYTF
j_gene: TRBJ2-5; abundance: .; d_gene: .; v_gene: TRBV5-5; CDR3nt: TGTGCCAGCAGCTTGGTCGGGGAAGAGACCCAGTACTTC; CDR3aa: CASSLVGEETQYF
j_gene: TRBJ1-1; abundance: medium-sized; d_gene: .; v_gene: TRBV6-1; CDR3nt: TGTGCCAGCAGTGACAGGGGACACACTGAAGCTTTCTTT; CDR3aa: CASSDRGHTEAFF
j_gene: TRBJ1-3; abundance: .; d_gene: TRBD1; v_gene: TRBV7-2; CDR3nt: TGTGCCAGCAGCCAGAGGGGGCAACCTGGAAACACCATATATTTT; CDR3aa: CASSQRGQPGNTIYF
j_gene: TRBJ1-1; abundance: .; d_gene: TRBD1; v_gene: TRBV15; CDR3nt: TGTGCCACCAGCAGAGCGGGACAGGGACCCACTGAAGCTTTCTTT; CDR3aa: CATSRAGQGPTEAFF
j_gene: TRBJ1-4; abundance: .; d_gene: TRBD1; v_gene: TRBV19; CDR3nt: TGTGCCAGTACAACGACAGGGGGTAATGAAAAACTGTTTTTT; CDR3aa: CASTTTGGNEKLFF
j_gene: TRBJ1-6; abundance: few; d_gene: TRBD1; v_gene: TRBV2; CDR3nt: TGTGCCAGCAGTGGGACAGGGTCATGGTCACCCCTCCACTTT; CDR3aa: CASSGTGSWSPLHF
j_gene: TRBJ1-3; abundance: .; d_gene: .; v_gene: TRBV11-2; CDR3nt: TGTGCCAGCAGCTGGGCCGCCACCCGGCCTGGAAACACCATATATTTT; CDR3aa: CASSWAATRPGNTIYF
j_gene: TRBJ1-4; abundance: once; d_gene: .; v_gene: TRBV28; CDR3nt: TGTGCCAGCCGAAATACACCTGAAAAACTGTTTTTT; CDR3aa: CASRNTPEKLFF
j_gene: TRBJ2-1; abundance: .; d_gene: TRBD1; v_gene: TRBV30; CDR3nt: TGTGCCTGGAGTCCTTGGACAGGGGAATACAATGAGCAGTTCTTC; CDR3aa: CAWSPWTGEYNEQFF
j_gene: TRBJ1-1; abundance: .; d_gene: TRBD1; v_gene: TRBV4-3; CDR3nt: TGCGCCAGCAGCCAAGGGGACAGGGGAGTAACTGAAGCTTTCTTT; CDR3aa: CASSQGDRGVTEAFF
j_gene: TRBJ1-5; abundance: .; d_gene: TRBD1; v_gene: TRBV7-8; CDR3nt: TGTGCCAGCAGCTCCTCAGGGGGCGCGGGCAATCAGCCCCAGCATTTT; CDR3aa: CASSSSGGAGNQPQHF
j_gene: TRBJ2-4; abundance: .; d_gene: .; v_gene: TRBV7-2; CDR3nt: TGTGCCAGCAGCTTAGTATTTGGTCGGGAATACTTC; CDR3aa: CASSLVFGREYF
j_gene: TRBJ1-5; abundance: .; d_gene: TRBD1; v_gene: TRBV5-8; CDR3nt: TGTGCCAGCAGCCGGACAGGGTGGGATCAGCCCCAGCATTTT; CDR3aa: CASSRTGWDQPQHF